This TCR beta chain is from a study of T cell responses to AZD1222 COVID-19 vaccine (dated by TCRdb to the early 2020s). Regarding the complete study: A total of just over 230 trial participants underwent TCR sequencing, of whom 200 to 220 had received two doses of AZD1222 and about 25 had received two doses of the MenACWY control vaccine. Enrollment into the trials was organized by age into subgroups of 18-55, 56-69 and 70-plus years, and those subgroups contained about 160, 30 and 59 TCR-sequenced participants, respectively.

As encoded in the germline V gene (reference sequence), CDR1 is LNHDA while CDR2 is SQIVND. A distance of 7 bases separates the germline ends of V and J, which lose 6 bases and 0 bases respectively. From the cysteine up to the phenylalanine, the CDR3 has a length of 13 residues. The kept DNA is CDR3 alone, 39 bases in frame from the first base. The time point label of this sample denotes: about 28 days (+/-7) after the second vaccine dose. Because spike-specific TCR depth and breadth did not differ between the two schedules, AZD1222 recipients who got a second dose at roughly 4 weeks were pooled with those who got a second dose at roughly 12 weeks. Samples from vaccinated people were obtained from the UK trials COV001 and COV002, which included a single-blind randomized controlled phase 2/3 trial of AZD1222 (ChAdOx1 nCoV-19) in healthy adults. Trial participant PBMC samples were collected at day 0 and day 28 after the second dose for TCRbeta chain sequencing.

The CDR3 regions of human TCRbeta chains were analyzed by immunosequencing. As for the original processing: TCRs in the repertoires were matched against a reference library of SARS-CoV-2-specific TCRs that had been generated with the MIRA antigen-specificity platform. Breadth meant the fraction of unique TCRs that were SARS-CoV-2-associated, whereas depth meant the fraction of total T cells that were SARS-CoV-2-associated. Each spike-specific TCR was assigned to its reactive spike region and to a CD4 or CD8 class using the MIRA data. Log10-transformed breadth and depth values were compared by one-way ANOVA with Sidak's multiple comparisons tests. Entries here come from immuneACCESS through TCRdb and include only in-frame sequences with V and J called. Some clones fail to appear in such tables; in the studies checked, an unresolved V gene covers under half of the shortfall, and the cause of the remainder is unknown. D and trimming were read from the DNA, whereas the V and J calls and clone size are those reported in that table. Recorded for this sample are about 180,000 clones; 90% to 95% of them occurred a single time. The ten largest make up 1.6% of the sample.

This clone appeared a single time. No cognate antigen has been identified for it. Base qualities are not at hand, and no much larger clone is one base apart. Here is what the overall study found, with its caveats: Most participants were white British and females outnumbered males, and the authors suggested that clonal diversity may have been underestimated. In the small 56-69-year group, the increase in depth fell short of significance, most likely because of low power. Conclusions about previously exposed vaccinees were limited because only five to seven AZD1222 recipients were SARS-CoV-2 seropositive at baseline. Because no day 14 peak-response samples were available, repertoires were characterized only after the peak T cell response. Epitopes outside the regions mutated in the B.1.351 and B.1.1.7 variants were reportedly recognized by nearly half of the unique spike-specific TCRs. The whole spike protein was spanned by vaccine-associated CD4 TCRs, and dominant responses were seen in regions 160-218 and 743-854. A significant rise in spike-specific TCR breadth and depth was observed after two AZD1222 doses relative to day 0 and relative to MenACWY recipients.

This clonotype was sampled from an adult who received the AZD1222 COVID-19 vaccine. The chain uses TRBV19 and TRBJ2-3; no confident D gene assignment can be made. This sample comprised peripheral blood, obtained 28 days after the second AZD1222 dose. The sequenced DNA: TGTGCCAGTAGCGGGTGGAGCACAGATACGCAGTATTTT. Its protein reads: CASSGWSTDTQYF. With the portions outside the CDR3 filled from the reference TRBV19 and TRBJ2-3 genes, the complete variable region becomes DGGITQSPKYLFRKEGQNVTLSCEQNLNHDAMYWYRQDPGQGLRLIYYSQIVNDFQKGDIAEGYSVSREKKESFPLTVTSAQKNPTAFYLCASSGWSTDTQYFGPGTRLTVL.